This paragraph covers one T cell receptor (beta chain) sequence. Its antigen is currently unknown. The record originates from a study of OX40 agonist ivuxolimab in advanced cancers. The study's findings and limits: The mean number of expanded clones was higher in CD8+ T cells than in CD4+. Low clonal expansion, among the lowest seen, marked partial responders at 0.1-3.0 mg/kg.

The protocol was immunoSEQ multiplex PCR, while the TCRdb copy is restricted to in-frame clones and leaves out a portion. The sample carries about 83,000 clones, around nine tenths recorded once. Prior autoimmune disease or systemic immunosuppression barred patients. At cycle 4 day 1, cycle 7 day 1, and baseline, blood was sampled. This TCR was sampled from an adult with an advanced solid tumor such as melanoma, head and neck, liver or kidney cancer. The sequencing here drew on CD4+ or CD8+ T cells sorted from blood, taken in a trial of the OX40 agonist ivuxolimab.

The CDR3 bases are TGTGCCAGCAGTGAATACCAGGGAAGGACTGAAGCTTTCTTT. It translates to CASSEYQGRTEAFF. This chain connects TRBV6-1 to TRBJ1-1, with D maybe TRBD1 (5 bases). Trimming removed 2 bases at V and 5 bases at J, with 12 bases between. The CDR3 runs to 14 residues. Germline CDR1 reads MNHNS; CDR2 reads SASEGT.